The 8 T cell receptor beta chains below come from one sample, sequenced in a study of beta chain features in type 1 diabetes. Reverse transcription of all isolated RNA meant that expressed TCRB transcripts were sequenced. The protocol was immunoSEQ multiplex PCR, while the TCRdb copy is restricted to in-frame clones and leaves out a portion. This sample has under 400,000 clones, with around 12% found just once. The antigens for these receptors are not known. Regarding the study as a whole: TCRB CDR3s from Type 1 diabetes patients were moderately but significantly shorter in all four CD4+ subsets.

Sequencing was performed on naive CD4+ T cells from blood. Receptor source: a woman aged 18-35 years with type 1 diabetes.

V gene TRBV9 combines with J gene TRBJ2-1, with 14 positions matching TRBD2. The V gene's germline CDR1 is SGDLS and CDR2 YYNGEE. The trim removed 0 bases at V and 0 bases at J, leaving 2 bases unmatched. This CDR3 is built from 18 residues. The CDR3 DNA reads TGTGCCAGCAGCGTAGGACTAGCGGGAGGGGGCTCCTACAATGAGCAGTTCTTC. It is translated as CASSVGLAGGGSYNEQFF.

This chain uses TRBV19 with TRBJ2-1, with 12 bases lining up with TRBD2. The CDR3 spans 15 residues. Germline trimming cut 1 base from V and 9 bases from J; bases unmatched to any gene: 4. CDR1 is LNHDA and CDR2 is SQIVND in the germline V gene (reference sequence). In nucleotides, the CDR3 is TGTGCCAGTAGTATAGCCTCTAGCGGGAGGGCTGAGCAGTTCTTC. This encodes CASSIASSGRAEQFF.

The genes are TRBV30 and TRBJ1-1, with a possible D match to TRBD1 (5 bases). This CDR3 spans 16 amino acids. Trimming removed 0 bases from V and 0 bases from J, with 14 bases in between. Germline V CDR1 and CDR2: GTSNPN, SVGIG (reference sequence). CDR3: CAWSVGRTRMNTEAFF. CDR3 DNA sequence: TGTGCCTGGAGTGTGGGCCGGACACGGATGAACACTGAAGCTTTCTTT.

The table lists this clone with a few counts. V usage is TRBV13 and J usage is TRBJ2-7; 9 bases align to TRBD1. The CDR3 contains 16 residues. Germline loops: CDR1 PRHDT, CDR2 FYEKMQ (reference sequence). V was clipped by 5 bases and J by 6 bases; unmatched bases: 14. CDR3 loop: CASSTFSGTGLREQYF. CDR3 coding DNA: TGTGCCAGCAGCACTTTCTCCGGGACAGGGTTACGCGAGCAGTACTTC.

This clone was seen a few times. V is TRBV30 and J is TRBJ1-2; D unresolved. Trimming took off 0 bases at V and 3 bases at J, with 8 bases between the two ends. Germline lookup yields CDR1 GTSNPN and CDR2 SVGIG (reference sequence). The CDR3 covers 13 residues. CDR3 protein: CAWSVYTHYGYTF. CDR3 nucleotides: TGTGCCTGGAGTGTGTACACGCACTATGGCTACACCTTC. The full variable domain, with the rest looked up from reference TRBV30 and TRBJ1-2, is SQTIHQWPATLVQPVGSPLSLECTVEGTSNPNLYWYRQAAGRGLQLLFYSVGIGQISSEVPQNLSASRPQDRQFILSSKKLLLSDSGFYLCAWSVYTHYGYTFGSGTRLTVV.

The genes are TRBV6-5 and TRBJ1-2; perhaps TRBD1 as D (6 bases). Germline CDR1 and CDR2: MNHEY and SVGAGI. CDR3 size: 13 residues. V was trimmed by 5 bases and J by 2 bases, leaving 9 bases between them. The CDR3 protein is CASSKDRNYGYTF. Here the CDR3 DNA reads TGTGCCAGCAGTAAGGACAGAAACTATGGCTACACCTTC.

The chain joins TRBV30 to TRBJ2-1, with D possibly matching TRBD1 (6 bases). Looked up from germline, CDR1 is GTSNPN and CDR2 is SVGIG (reference sequence). V shed 0 bases and J shed 10 bases, with 22 bases lying between them. The CDR3 sequence is 16 residues long. The CDR3 sequence is CAWSVLGGTGSNEQFF. In DNA, the CDR3 is TGTGCCTGGAGTGTACTTGGGGGAACAGGGTCAAACGAGCAGTTCTTC.

V and J are TRBV7-9 and TRBJ2-2; D is perhaps TRBD1 (5 bases). Germline V lookup: CDR1 SEHNR, CDR2 FQNEAQ (reference sequence). This CDR3 comprises 15 residues. Trimming cost V 4 bases and J 5 bases, with 14 bases left between them. CDR3 nucleotide sequence: TGTGCCAGCAGCTCAACAGGTTACCCAACCGGGGAGCTGTTTTTT. It yields the protein CASSSTGYPTGELFF.